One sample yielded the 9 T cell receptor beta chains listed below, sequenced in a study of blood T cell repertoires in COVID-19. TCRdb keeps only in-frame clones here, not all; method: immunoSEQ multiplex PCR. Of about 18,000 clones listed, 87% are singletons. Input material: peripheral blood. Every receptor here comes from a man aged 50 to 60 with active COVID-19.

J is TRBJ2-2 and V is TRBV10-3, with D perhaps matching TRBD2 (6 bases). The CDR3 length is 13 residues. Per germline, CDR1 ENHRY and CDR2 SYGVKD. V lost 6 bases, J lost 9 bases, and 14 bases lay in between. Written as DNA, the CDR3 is TGTGCCATCAGCGAAGGAGGGATTCGGGAGCTGTTTTTT. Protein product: CAISEGGIRELFF.

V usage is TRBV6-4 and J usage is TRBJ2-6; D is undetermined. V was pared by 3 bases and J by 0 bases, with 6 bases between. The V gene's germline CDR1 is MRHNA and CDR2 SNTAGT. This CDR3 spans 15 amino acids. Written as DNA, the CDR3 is TGTGCCAGCAGTGAAGAGGCCTCTGGGGCCAACGTCCTGACTTTC. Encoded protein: CASSEEASGANVLTF.

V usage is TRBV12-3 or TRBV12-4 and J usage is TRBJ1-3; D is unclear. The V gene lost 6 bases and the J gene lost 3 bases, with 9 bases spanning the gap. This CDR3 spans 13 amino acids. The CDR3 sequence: CASSPPGGNTIYF. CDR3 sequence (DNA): TGTGCCAGCAGCCCACCGGGTGGAAACACCATATATTTT.

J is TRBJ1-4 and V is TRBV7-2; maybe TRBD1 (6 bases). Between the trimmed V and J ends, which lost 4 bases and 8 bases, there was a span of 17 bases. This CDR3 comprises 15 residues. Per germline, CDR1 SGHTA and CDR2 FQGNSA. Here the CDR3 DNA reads TGTGCCAGCAGCTCGACCTACAGGGCCAACGAAAAACTGTTTTTT. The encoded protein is CASSSTYRANEKLFF. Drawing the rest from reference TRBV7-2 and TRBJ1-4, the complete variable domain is GAGVSQSPSNKVTEKGKDVELRCDPISGHTALYWYRQSLGQGLEFLIYFQGNSAPDKSGLPSDRFSAERTGGSVSTLTIQRTQQEDSAVYLCASSSTYRANEKLFFGSGTQLSVL.

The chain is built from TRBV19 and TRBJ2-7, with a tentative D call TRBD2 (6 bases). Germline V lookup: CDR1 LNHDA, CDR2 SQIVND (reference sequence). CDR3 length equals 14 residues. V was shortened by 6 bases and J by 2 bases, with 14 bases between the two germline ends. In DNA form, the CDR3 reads TGTGCCAGTAGCAGCCAACGGGGGACCTACGAGCAGTACTTC. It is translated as CASSSQRGTYEQYF.

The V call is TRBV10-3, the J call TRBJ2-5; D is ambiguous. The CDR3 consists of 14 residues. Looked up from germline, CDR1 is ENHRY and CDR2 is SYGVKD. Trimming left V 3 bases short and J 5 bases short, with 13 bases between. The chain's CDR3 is CAISERGSGETQYF. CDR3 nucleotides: TGTGCCATCAGTGAACGTGGGTCAGGCGAGACCCAGTACTTC.

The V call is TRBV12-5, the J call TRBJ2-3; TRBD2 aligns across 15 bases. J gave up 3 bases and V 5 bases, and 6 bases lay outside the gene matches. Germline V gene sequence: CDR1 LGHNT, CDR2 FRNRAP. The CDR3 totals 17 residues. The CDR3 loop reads CASGRGTSGRLTDTQYF. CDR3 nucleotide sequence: TGTGCTAGTGGTCGGGGGACTAGCGGGAGGCTAACAGATACGCAGTATTTT.

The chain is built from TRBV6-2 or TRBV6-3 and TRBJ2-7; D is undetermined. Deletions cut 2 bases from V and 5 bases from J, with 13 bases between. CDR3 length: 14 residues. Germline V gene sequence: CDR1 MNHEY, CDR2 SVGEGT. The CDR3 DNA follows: TGTGCCAGCAGTTACGTCTCTTCCAGTGACGAGCAGTACTTC. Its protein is CASSYVSSSDEQYF.

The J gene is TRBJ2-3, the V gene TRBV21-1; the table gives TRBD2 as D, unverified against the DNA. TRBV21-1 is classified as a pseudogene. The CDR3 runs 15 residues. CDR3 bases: TGTGCCAGCAGCAAAGCGGGAGATAGCACAGATACGCAGTATTTT. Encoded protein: CASSKAGDSTDTQYF.